This T cell receptor (beta chain) comes out of a study of T cell responses to AZD1222 COVID-19 vaccine. About this clone itself: Its antigen is still unknown.

Study conclusions and caveats: Repertoires were collected only later (after the peak T cell response had occurred).

TCRdb's copy holds only in-frame clones and misses some; the assay was immunoSEQ multiplex PCR. The sample consists of about 110,000 clones, almost 90% of them appearing once. V gave up 0 bases and J gave up 0 bases; unmatched junction bases: 4. Germline V gene sequence: CDR1 LGHDT, CDR2 YNNKEL (reference sequence). The CDR3 runs to 18 residues. This specimen was peripheral blood, taken on day 0 of AZD1222 vaccination. The V call is TRBV3-1 (or the pseudogene TRBV3-2), the J call TRBJ2-4, with 11 bases matching TRBD2. The TCR comes from an adult in good health. CDR3 coding DNA: TGTGCCAGCAGCCAAGATATGACTAGCGGGAAAGCCAAAAACATTCAGTACTTC. Translated, it gives CASSQDMTSGKAKNIQYF.